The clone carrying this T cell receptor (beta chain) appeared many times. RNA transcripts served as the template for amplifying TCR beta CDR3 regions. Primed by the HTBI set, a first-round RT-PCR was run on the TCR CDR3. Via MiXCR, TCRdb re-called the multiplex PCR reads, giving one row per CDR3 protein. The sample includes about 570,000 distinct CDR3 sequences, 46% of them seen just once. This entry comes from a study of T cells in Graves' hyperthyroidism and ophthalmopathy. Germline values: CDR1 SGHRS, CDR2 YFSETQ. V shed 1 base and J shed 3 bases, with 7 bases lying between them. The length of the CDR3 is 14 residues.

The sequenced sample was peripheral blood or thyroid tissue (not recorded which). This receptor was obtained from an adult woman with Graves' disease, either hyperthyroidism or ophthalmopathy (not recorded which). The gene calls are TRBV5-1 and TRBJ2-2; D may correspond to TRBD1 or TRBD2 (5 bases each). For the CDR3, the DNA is TGCGCCAGCAGCTTGAGAGGGGACACCGGGGAGCTGTTTTTT. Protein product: CASSLRGDTGELFF.